This is a list of T cell receptor beta chains from one sample in a study of human T cells and chemical hapten exposure. In TCRdb, the RACE reads were re-called with MiXCR into one record per CDR3 protein. The table includes 33,000 or so distinct CDR3 sequences, approximately 12% detected once. The sequences come from whole blood, collected in connection with sensitization to the hapten diphenylcyclopropenone (DPC). These receptors originate from a woman aged 40 to 50 with alopecia areata. Some clones in this sample may be carry-over from other donors' samples. CDR3s include the opening cysteine and the closing phenylalanine or tryptophan. The D gene is left open where the match is weak. Some rows mark clone size as missing; the rest say once, few, many or name a class of expanded clone.

length,size,V,D,J,CDR3,DNA
15,few,TRBV5-5,TRBD1,TRBJ1-1,CASSWGQGFGSEAFF,TGTGCCAGCAGCTGGGGACAGGGATTTGGCTCTGAAGCTTTCTTT
12,few,TRBV29-1,-,TRBJ2-5,CSVVRGWETQYF,TGCAGCGTTGTGAGGGGTTGGGAGACCCAGTACTTC
17,many,TRBV6-2/TRBV6-3,TRBD2,TRBJ2-5,CASSQEGGLAVRETQYF,TGTGCCAGCAGTCAGGAGGGGGGACTAGCGGTCCGAGAGACCCAGTACTTC
12,many,TRBV28,-,TRBJ2-2,CASSLSVEELFF,TGTGCCAGCAGTTTATCTGTCGAGGAGCTGTTTTTT
18,many,TRBV18,TRBD2,TRBJ2-1,CASSTGTSGGISYNEQFF,TGTGCCAGCTCAACTGGGACTAGCGGGGGTATCTCCTACAATGAGCAGTTCTTC
12,many,TRBV29-1,TRBD1,TRBJ2-5,CSSQGTQETQYF,TGCAGCTCACAGGGGACCCAAGAGACCCAGTACTTC
13,many,TRBV24-1,-,TRBJ2-7,CATSGAGRYEQYF,TGTGCCACCAGTGGCGCAGGCCGCTACGAGCAGTACTTC
17,-,TRBV9,TRBD2,TRBJ2-3,CASSKYLAGVGTDTQYF,TGTGCCAGCAGCAAGTACCTAGCGGGAGTTGGCACAGATACGCAGTATTTT
15,many,TRBV9,-,TRBJ2-7,CASSPSITGGSEQYF,TGTGCCAGCAGCCCTTCTATTACAGGTGGCTCCGAGCAGTACTTC
15,many,TRBV6-2/TRBV6-3,-,TRBJ2-6,CATNPGSSGANVLTF,TGTGCCACCAATCCCGGTAGCTCTGGGGCCAACGTCCTGACTTTC
15,-,TRBV7-6,TRBD2,TRBJ2-1,CASSPGSGRDGEQFF,TGTGCCAGCAGCCCAGGTAGCGGGAGGGACGGTGAGCAGTTCTTC
12,many,TRBV7-9,-,TRBJ1-4,CASSLANEKLFF,TGTGCCAGCAGCTTGGCTAATGAAAAACTGTTTTTT